This entry lists 10 T cell receptor beta chains sequenced from one sample in a study of shared clonotypes between healthy human individuals. Some clones are missing from TCRdb's copy, which holds only in-frame ones; the method was immunoSEQ multiplex PCR. The sample records roughly 1 million clones, around 78% being singletons. The sequenced sample was memory CD4+ T cells from PBMCs. The sample's subset: CD45RA-negative fraction. Receptors were obtained from a man between 18 and 35 years old in good health. Some clones in this sample may be carry-over from other donors' samples.

The genes are TRBV6-1 and TRBJ1-2, with a tentative D call TRBD1 (5 bases). V lost 6 bases, J lost 1 base, and 9 bases lay in between. Germline V gives CDR1 MNHNS, CDR2 SASEGT. CDR3 size: 13 residues. This CDR3 is CASRIDSNYGYTF. DNA for the CDR3: TGTGCCAGCAGAATCGACAGTAACTATGGCTACACCTTC.

The chain recombines TRBV18 with TRBJ2-1; D is perhaps TRBD1 (5 bases). V was trimmed by 7 bases and J by 1 base, leaving 14 bases between them. Germline V CDR1 and CDR2: KGHSH, LQKENI. The CDR3 spans 15 residues. The CDR3: CASLVGAISYNEQFF. The CDR3, as DNA: TGTGCCAGCTTGGTAGGGGCGATATCCTACAATGAGCAGTTCTTC.

The rearrangement uses TRBV29-1 and TRBJ2-2, with TRBD2 matching 9 bases. Trimming at V came to 3 bases and at J to 3 bases, leaving 5 bases not matched to a gene. The V gene's germline CDR1 is SQVTM and CDR2 ANQGSEA. This CDR3 contains 15 residues. The CDR3 nucleotides read TGCAGCGTTGAGTCGCTAGCGGGATACACCGGGGAGCTGTTTTTT. Translation: CSVESLAGYTGELFF.

The chain uses TRBV18 and TRBJ1-3; D is possibly TRBD1 (5 bases). Looked up from germline, CDR1 is KGHSH and CDR2 is LQKENI. Trimming removed 2 bases from V and 0 bases from J, with 8 bases in between. The CDR3 loop spans 15 amino acids. CDR3 sequence (DNA): TGTGCCAGCTCACCATTGGGGGTCTCTGGAAACACCATATATTTT. The encoded protein is CASSPLGVSGNTIYF.

The chain employs TRBV25-1 and TRBJ2-1, with a tentative D call TRBD2 (6 bases). Trimming removed 6 bases at V and 0 bases at J, with 21 bases between. Germline CDR1 is MGHDK and CDR2 is SYGVNS. There are 18 residues in the CDR3. This chain's CDR3 is CASSSRGWGVSSYNEQFF. CDR3 coding DNA: TGTGCCAGCAGCAGTCGAGGGTGGGGGGTGAGCTCCTACAATGAGCAGTTCTTC.

Remarks on this clone: Other DNA sequences in the sample encode the same CDR3. The J gene is TRBJ1-2, the V gene TRBV9, with 9 bases lining up with TRBD1. After removal of 3 bases from V and 4 bases from J, the junction contained 4 bases not matched to a gene. The germline gives CDR1 SGDLS, CDR2 YYNGEE. The CDR3 has 14 amino acids. CDR3 loop: CASSAGQGSYGYTF. The CDR3 DNA sequence: TGTGCCAGCAGCGCCGGACAGGGGAGCTATGGCTACACCTTC. The full variable domain, rest sourced from reference TRBV9 and TRBJ1-2, is DSGVTQTPKHLITATGQRVTLRCSPRSGDLSVYWYQQSLDQGLQFLIQYYNGEERAKGNILERFSAQQFPDLHSELNLSSLELGDSALYFCASSAGQGSYGYTFGSGTRLTVV.

V usage is TRBV18 and J usage is TRBJ2-1; D is perhaps TRBD2 (6 bases). Looked up from germline, CDR1 is KGHSH and CDR2 is LQKENI. V lost 3 bases and J lost 5, with 11 bases in between. This CDR3 spans 14 amino acids. DNA of the CDR3: TGTGCCAGCTCACCTTCTTCGGGGGACAATGAGCAGTTCTTC. Amino acids: CASSPSSGDNEQFF.

This sequence joins TRBV11-2 and TRBJ2-7; 14 bases map to TRBD2. The CDR3 totals 18 residues. From germline, CDR1 is SGHAT and CDR2 FQNNGV. With 1 base clipped from V and 5 bases from J, the junction kept 10 bases outside the gene matches. The CDR3 DNA reads as TGTGCCAGCAGCTTAGGTACCAGGACTAGCGGGAGGCCTAACGAGCAGTACTTC. This codes for CASSLGTRTSGRPNEQYF.

The rearrangement links TRBV14 to TRBJ2-1; 8 bases match TRBD1. Looked up from germline, CDR1 is SGHDN and CDR2 is FVKESK. V shed 2 bases and J 7 bases; nucleotides not matched to a gene: 7. The CDR3 has 15 amino acids. CDR3 coding DNA: TGTGCCAGCAGCCAACTATACAGGGGGAGGAATGAGCAGTTCTTC. It encodes CASSQLYRGRNEQFF.

The chain uses TRBV7-3 and TRBJ2-3; D gene unclear. The CDR3 totals 15 residues. Looked up from germline, CDR1 is SGHTA and CDR2 is FQGTGA. The V gene lost 5 bases and the J gene lost 2 bases, with 14 bases spanning the gap. CDR3 sequence reads: CASSPNGRVTDTQYF. Here the CDR3 DNA reads TGTGCCAGCAGCCCCAACGGTCGCGTCACAGATACGCAGTATTTT.